This T cell receptor beta chain was sequenced during a study of response to subunit inactivated influenza vaccine. Remarks on this clonotype: What it binds is not known.

General observations from the study: Authors proposed each seasonal influenza vaccination draws in few new T cells.

A single record per CDR3 protein comes from TCRdb applying MiXCR to the RT-PCR reads. The table has approximately 520,000 distinct CDR3 sequences, less than 30% seen once. This CDR3 region has 14 residues. CDR1 is LGHNT, CDR2 FRNRAP, per germline. With 6 bases clipped from V and 6 bases from J, the junction kept 6 bases outside the gene matches. This TCR derives from a man aged 45 to 65 who received an inactivated influenza vaccine. The J gene is TRBJ2-1, the V gene TRBV12-5, with 9 bases fitting TRBD2. Here the sequenced sample was CD4+ T cells sorted from PBMCs, taken more than 4 days after vaccination. In nucleotides, the CDR3 is TGTGCTAGTGGGACCAGCGGGGGGATCAATGAGCAGTTCTTC. Residues: CASGTSGGINEQFF. The variable domain in full, with the rest retrieved from reference TRBV12-5 and TRBJ2-1, is DARVTQTPRHKVTEMGQEVTMRCQPILGHNTVFWYRQTMMQGLELLAYFRNRAPLDDSGMPKDRFSAEMPDATLATLKIQPSEPRDSAVYFCASGTSGGINEQFFGPGTRLTVL.